This T cell receptor beta chain was identified during a study of blood T cell repertoires in COVID-19. Sequencing used immunoSEQ multiplex PCR; TCRdb keeps in-frame clones, though not all of them. The sample includes 210,000 or so clones, roughly 87% seen only once; the top ten take roughly a tenth. The TCR originated in a man between 25 and 39 years old who had recovered from COVID-19. Specimen: PBMCs or T cells enriched from blood (not recorded which).

CDR3 in amino acids: CASSGYGPGVYEQYF. The DNA for the CDR3 is TGCGCCAGCAGTGGGTATGGTCCAGGCGTCTACGAGCAGTACTTC. The V call is TRBV10-2, the J call TRBJ2-7; no clear D. The CDR3 has 15 amino acids. Germline CDR1 and CDR2: WSHSY and SAAADI. The V end lost 4 bases, the J end lost 3 bases, and 16 bases lay between the germline ends.